This T cell receptor (beta chain) originates from a study of CD8+ T cells in alopecia areata. About the study: Each of the treated patients was given oral tofacitinib, 5 to 10 mg twice daily, for moderate-to-severe alopecia areata. Severity of treated patients was scored by affected scalp percentage.

Extraction of RNA preceded its reverse transcription into cDNA, which served as the sequencing template. TCRdb's table, derived via immunoSEQ multiplex PCR, lists solely in-frame clones and lacks some. The sample has approximately 150,000 clones, less than 80% seen once. Treatment denoted: oral pan-JAK inhibitor, 5-10 mg twice daily. Individuals with alopecia areata gave both lesional scalp punch biopsies and peripheral blood for collection. Separation by sorting yielded CD4+ and CD8+ T cells from PBMCs. This receptor was taken from a human donor with alopecia areata. Sequenced material: CD4+ T cells sorted from blood, taken at week 24, from a patient treated with tofacitinib.

This CDR3 reads CASRTGGPTQPQHF. For the CDR3, the DNA is TGTGCCAGCAGGACAGGGGGCCCTACCCAGCCCCAGCATTTT. The chain is built from TRBV6-5 and TRBJ1-5; 10 nucleotides agree with TRBD1. Germline assignment: CDR1 MNHEY and CDR2 SVGAGI. The CDR3 is 14 amino acids. J gave up 7 bases and V 6 bases, and 6 bases lay outside the gene matches.